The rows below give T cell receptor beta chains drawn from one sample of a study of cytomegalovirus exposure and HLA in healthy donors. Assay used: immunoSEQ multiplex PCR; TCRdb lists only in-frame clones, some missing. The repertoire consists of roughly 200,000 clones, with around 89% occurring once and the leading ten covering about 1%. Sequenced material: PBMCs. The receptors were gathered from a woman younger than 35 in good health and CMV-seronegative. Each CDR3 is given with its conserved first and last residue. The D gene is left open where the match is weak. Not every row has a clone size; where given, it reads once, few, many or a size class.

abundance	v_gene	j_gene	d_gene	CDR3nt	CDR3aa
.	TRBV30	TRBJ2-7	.	TGTGCCTGGAGTGGGGCCCATCAGTACTTC	CAWSGAHQYF
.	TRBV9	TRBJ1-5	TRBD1	TGTGCCAGCAGCGTAGGGACAGGGAGCCAGCCCCAGCATTTT	CASSVGTGSQPQHF
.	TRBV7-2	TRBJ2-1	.	TGTGCCAGCAGCGCTGACAGGCACAATGAGCAGTTCTTC	CASSADRHNEQFF
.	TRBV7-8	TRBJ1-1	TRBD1	TGTGCCAGCAGCTTCCCGGGACAGGGGGCGATGGGTACTGAAGCTTTCTTT	CASSFPGQGAMGTEAFF
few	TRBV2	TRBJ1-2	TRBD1	TGTGCCAGCAGTGAAGGACAGGGGTACGGCTACACCTTC	CASSEGQGYGYTF
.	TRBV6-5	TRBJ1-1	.	TGTGCCAGCAGGCAAGGACAGTTCACTGAAGCTTTCTTT	CASRQGQFTEAFF
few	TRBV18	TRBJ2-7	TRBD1	TGTGCCAGCTCACCACCGACAGGGGGCTACGAGCAGTACTTC	CASSPPTGGYEQYF
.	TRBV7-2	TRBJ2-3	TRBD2	TGTGCCAGCAGCTTAAATTGGGCTAGCGGGAGGGCAGATACGCAGTATTTT	CASSLNWASGRADTQYF
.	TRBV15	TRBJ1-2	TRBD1	TGTGCCACCAGCAGAGATCTAACAGGGGACGGATATGGCTACACCTTC	CATSRDLTGDGYGYTF
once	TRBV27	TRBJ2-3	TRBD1	TGTGCCAGCAGCTCTGGGACAGGCGGCACAGATACGCAGTATTTT	CASSSGTGGTDTQYF
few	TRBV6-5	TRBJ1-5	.	TGTGCCAGCAGTTACTCCCGGGAGGGCAATCAGCCCCAGCATTTT	CASSYSREGNQPQHF
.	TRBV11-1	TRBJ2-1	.	TGTGCCAGCAGCTTACCCGGCCTAGCAAGGGAGCAGTTCTTC	CASSLPGLAREQFF
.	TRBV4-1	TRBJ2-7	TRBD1	TGCGCCAGCAGCCAAGGACGGCCGGGACAGGGCTTCTACGAGCAGTACTTC	CASSQGRPGQGFYEQYF
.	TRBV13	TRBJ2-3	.	TGTGCCAGCAGCACCAAAGCGGAAAGCACAGATACGCAGTATTTT	CASSTKAESTDTQYF
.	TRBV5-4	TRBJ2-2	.	TGTGCCAGCAGCTTCTCGCAGGGCCAGAGCGGGGAGCTGTTTTTT	CASSFSQGQSGELFF
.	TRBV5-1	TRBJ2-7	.	TGCGCCAGCAGCTTCCCAAAACAGGGAAACGAGCAGTACTTC	CASSFPKQGNEQYF
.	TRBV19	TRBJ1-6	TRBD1	TGTGCCAGTAGTGGCACGACCGCCGGGACAGGGAATTCACCCCTCCACTTT	CASSGTTAGTGNSPLHF
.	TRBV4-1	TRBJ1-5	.	TGCGCCAGCAGCCAACAGGCCTATAGCAATCAGCCCCAGCATTTT	CASSQQAYSNQPQHF
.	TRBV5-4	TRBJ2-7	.	TGTGCCAGCAGCCCCTCAACGGACTCCGTAACCTACGAGCAGTACTTC	CASSPSTDSVTYEQYF
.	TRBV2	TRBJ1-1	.	TGTGCCAGCCGCCCACAGACCTACACTGAAGCTTTCTTT	CASRPQTYTEAFF
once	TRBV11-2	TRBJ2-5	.	TGTGCCAGCAGCTTCCCTCCGGGGGTGTCGGAGACCCAGTACTTC	CASSFPPGVSETQYF
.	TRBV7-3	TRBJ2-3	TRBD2	TGTGCCAGCAAAGGGCGGGAGAGTGCAGATACGCAGTATTTT	CASKGRESADTQYF
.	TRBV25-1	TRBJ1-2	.	TGTGCCAGCGCGGGACGGCCCGGGGGCTACACCTTC	CASAGRPGGYTF
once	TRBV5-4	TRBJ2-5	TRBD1	TGTGCCAGCAGCGCCGAGAGGGGGCGCCCAGAGACCCAGTACTTC	CASSAERGRPETQYF
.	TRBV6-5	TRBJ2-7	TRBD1	TGTGCCAGCAGCCTCCTCGGGACAGGGGCTAGGGAGCAGTACTTC	CASSLLGTGAREQYF
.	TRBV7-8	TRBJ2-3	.	TGTGCCAGCAGCTTAGCGCTCCCGGTAGATACGCAGTATTTT	CASSLALPVDTQYF
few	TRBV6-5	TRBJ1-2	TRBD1	TGTGCCAGCAGACGACAGGGTGGCTACACCTTC	CASRRQGGYTF
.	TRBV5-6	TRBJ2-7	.	TGTGCCAGCAGCTTGGACAGGGCCTACGAGCAGTACTTC	CASSLDRAYEQYF
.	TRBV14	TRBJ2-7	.	TGTGCCAGCAGCCGGGACTGGATCTACGAGCAGTACTTC	CASSRDWIYEQYF
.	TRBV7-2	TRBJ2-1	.	TGTGCCAGCAGCTTAGCGCGGGAAGAGCAGTTCTTC	CASSLAREEQFF
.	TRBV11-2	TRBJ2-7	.	TGTGCCAGCAGCTTAGACCACAGCTCCTACGAGCAGTACTTC	CASSLDHSSYEQYF
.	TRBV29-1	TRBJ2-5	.	TGCAGCGCCTCACAGGGAGCACAAGAGACCCAGTACTTC	CSASQGAQETQYF
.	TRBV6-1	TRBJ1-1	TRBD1	TGTGCCAGCAGTGACCCGGGACAGGGGAGGGTGACTGAAGCTTTCTTT	CASSDPGQGRVTEAFF
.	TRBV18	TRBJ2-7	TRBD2	TGTGCCAGCTCCCGGACTAGCGGGAGCCCCGGCTCCTACGAGCAGTACTTC	CASSRTSGSPGSYEQYF
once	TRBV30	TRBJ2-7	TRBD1	TGTGCCTGGAGTTCCATACCGGGCCGGGACAGGGTAAACTACGAGCAGTACTTC	CAWSSIPGRDRVNYEQYF
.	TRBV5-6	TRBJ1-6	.	TGTGCCAGCAGCTTGCGGGGCTCCTATAATTCACCCCTCCACTTT	CASSLRGSYNSPLHF
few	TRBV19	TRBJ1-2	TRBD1	TGTGCCAGTAGCCGCCGGACAGGGGGTACCTATGGCTACACCTTC	CASSRRTGGTYGYTF